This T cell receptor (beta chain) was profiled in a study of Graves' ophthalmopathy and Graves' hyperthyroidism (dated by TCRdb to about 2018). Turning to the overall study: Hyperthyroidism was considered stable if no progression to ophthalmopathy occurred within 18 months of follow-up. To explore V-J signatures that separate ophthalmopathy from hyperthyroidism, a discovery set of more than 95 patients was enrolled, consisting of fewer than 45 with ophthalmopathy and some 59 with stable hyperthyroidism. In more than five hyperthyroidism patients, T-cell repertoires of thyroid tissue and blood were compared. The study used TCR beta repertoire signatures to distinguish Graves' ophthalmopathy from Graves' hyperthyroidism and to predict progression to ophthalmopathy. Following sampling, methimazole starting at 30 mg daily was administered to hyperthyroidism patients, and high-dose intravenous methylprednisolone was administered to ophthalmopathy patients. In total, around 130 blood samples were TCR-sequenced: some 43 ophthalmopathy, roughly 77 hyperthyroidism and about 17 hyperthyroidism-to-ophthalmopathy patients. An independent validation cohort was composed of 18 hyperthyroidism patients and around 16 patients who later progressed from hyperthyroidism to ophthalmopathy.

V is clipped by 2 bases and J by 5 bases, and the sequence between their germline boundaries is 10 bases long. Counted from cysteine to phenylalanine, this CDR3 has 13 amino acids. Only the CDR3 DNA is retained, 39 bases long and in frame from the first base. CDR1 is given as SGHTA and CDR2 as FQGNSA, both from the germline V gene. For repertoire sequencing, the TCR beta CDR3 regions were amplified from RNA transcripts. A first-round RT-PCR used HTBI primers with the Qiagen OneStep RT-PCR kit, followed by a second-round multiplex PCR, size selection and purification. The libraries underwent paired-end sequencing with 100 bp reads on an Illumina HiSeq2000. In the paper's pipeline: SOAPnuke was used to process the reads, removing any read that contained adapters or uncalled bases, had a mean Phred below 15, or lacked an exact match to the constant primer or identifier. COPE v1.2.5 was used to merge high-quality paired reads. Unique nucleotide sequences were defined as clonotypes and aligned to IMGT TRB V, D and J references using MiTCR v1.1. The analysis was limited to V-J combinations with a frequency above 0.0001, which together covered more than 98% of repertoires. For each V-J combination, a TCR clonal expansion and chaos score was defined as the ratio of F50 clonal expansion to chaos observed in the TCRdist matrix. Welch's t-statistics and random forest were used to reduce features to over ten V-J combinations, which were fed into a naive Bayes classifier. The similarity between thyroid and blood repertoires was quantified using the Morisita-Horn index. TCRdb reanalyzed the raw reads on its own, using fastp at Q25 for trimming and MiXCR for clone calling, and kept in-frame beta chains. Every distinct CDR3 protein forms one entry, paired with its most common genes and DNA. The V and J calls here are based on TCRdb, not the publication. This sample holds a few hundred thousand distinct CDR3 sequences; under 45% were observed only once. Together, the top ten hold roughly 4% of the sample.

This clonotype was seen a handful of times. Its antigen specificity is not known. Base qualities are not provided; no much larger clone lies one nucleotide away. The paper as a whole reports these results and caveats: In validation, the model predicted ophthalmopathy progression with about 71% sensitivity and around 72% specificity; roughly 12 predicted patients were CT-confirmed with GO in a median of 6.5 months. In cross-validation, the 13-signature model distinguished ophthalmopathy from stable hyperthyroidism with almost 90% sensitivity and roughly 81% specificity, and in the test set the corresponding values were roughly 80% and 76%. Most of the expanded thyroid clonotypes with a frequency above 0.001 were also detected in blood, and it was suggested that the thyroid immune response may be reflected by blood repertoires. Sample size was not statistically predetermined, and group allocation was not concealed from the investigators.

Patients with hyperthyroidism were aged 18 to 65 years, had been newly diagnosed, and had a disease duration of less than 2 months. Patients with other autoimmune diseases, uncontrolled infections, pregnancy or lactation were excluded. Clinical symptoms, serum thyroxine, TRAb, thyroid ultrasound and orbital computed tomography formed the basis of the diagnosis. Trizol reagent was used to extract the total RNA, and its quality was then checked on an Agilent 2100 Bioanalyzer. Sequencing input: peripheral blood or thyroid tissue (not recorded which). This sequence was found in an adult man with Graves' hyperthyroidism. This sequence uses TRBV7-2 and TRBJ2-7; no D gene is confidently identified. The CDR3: CASSLSPKNEQYF. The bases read TGTGCCAGCAGCTTATCTCCCAAGAACGAGCAGTACTTC.